This T cell receptor (beta chain) was sequenced in a study of blood T cells in healthy people across ages (dated by TCRdb to about 2015). Describing the broader study: In model experiments, template switching captured roughly one uniquely barcoded TCR beta cDNA molecule for every two T cells. To avoid experimental bias, donors of different ages were spread randomly across the sequencing lanes. The donors were split into four age groups: young (average 16 years), middle-aged (about 40), aged (approximately 60) and long-lived (about 82). Age-related changes in TCR beta repertoire diversity were measured in the study by deep sequencing normalized with unique cDNA molecular identifiers. For two donors (one aged 18 to 30 and one aged 80 or older), the study analyzed two additional independent replicas of 1 million unique cDNA reads from the same blood draw.

Systemically healthy Caucasian individuals from Russia, 39 in total and aged about 6 to 100 years, were included as donors. Each donor gave about 9.2 milliliters of peripheral blood, drawn into EDTA-treated Vacutainer tubes. Ficoll-Paque density-gradient centrifugation was used to isolate PBMCs, with at least 6.5 million per sample. Trizol reagent was used to extract total RNA from PBMCs, with at least 6 micrograms per sample. Naive CD45RAhigh/CD27high T cell percentages were measured by flow cytometry on a PBMC aliquot from every donor. This clonotype appeared a few times. What this receptor recognizes is not known. No base-level quality is on record; no much larger clone is a single base apart. CDR1 and CDR2, looked up from the germline V gene, are MNHEY and SVGAGI. The CDR3, from cysteine to phenylalanine, totals 15 residues. Only the CDR3 region is kept as DNA, spanning 45 bases read in frame from base 1. Ends trimmed: V by 0 bases, J by 4 bases; bases unmatched to a gene: 2.

On the study overall, not on this receptor specifically: Donor CMV infection status was unknown, potentially confounding age-related changes in expanded clonotypes. The long-lived group showed more naive CD4+ T cells, fewer expanded clones and increased TCR diversity than the aged group, suggesting age selection. Observed TCR beta diversity per million T cells fell roughly linearly with age, and a significant reduction was already apparent by age roughly 40. A strong correlation was found between observed TCR beta diversity and the percentage of naive T cells measured by flow cytometry. Estimates of total diversity based on one million sequenced T cells were considered lower bounds and underestimates. Because profiling used bulk unsorted PBMCs, naive and antigen-experienced compartments could not be compared conclusively.

Preparation of the library involved 5' RACE. Sequenced on an Illumina HiSeq 2500. A second roughly 6 to 12 cycle PCR used a sample-barcoded 5' primer and a J-beta primer mix. A unique molecular identifier was introduced onto each TCR beta cDNA molecule by a template-switch 5' adaptor carrying 12 random nucleotides. Each sample yielded at least 3 million CDR3-containing paired-end reads. The Mint cDNA synthesis kit, primed by a TRBC-specific oligonucleotide, was used to synthesize first-strand cDNA from all RNA. Following uracil-DNA glycosylase treatment, a first 18-cycle PCR with universal primers M1SS and BC2_uni_R was performed on all cDNA. The original pipeline was this. Each sample was normalized by randomly selecting 1 million high-quality reads, each carrying a distinct molecular identifier. Instead of being binned into consensus sequences, reads that shared molecular identifiers were thrown out. CDR3 identification, clonotype clustering and error correction used MiTCR with a Q25 quality threshold and the strictest error-elimination algorithm. Lower-bound total TCR beta diversity was estimated with a nonparametric unseen species model using Euler transformation. TCRdb cleaned the public reads at Q25 with fastp, built clones with MiXCR and kept in-frame beta chains. Identical CDR3 protein sequences are pooled into one entry, listed with their most common genes and DNA. The authors' filters were not applied to this entry. Across this sample there are 790,000 or so distinct CDR3 sequences, with 45% to 70% seen only once. More than 25% of the sample is taken by the ten largest.

This chain joins TRBV6-5 to TRBJ2-7, with 11 central nucleotides matching TRBD1. What was sequenced was blood. The receptor was derived from a man aged 40-50 years in good health. For the CDR3, the sequence is CASSYSGQGEYEQYF. The nucleotides read TGTGCCAGCAGTTACTCGGGACAGGGGGAATACGAGCAGTACTTC.